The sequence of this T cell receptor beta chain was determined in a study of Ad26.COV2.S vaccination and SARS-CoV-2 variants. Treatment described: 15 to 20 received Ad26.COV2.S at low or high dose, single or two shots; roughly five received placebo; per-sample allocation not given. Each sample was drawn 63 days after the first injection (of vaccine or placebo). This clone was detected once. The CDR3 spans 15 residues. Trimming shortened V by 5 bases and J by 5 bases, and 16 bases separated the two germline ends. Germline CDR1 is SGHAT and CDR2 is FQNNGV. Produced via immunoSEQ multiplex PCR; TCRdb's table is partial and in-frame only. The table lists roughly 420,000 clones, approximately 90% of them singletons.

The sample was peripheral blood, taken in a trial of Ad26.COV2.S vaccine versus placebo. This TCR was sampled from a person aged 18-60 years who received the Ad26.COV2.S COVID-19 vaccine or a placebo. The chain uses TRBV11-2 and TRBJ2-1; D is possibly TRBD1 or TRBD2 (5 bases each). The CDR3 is CASSQTREHNNEQFF. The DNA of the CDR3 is TGTGCCAGCAGCCAAACCAGGGAGCACAACAATGAGCAGTTCTTC.